This T cell receptor beta chain was observed in a study of lymphopenia after photon versus proton radiotherapy (dated by TCRdb to between 2019 and 2020). In the study overall: Photon and proton radiation therapy were compared by the study for their immunological effects in patients with gastrointestinal tumors who developed high-grade lymphopenia. The goal of the study was to describe how the two radiation modalities differ in their effects on the immune system. The cohort comprised 20 to 25 patients with gastrointestinal tumors who received either photon or proton therapy and then developed lymphopenia.

General findings and caveats noted by the study authors: Relative stability during treatment was observed in proton-treated patients, whereas loss of naive T cells and TCR diversity and gain of effector/memory populations were observed in photon-treated patients. Across the cohort, a larger post-nadir drop in TCR diversity was inversely correlated with overall survival time among patients who died. After the lymphocyte count nadir, repertoires from photon-treated patients showed oligoclonal expansion, particularly of CD8+ Temra cells, and this expansion drove the decline in diversity. The survival association was assessed only in patients who died, and the authors presented better survival with proton therapy as a possibility rather than a demonstrated result.

Libraries were made using the immunoSEQ multiplex PCR assay. T cell repertoires were profiled by deep sequencing of rearranged TCR beta loci, alongside multiparametric flow cytometry. The clones in this table, taken by TCRdb from immuneACCESS, are in-frame only. Not every clone is retained; where verified, under half of the shortfall comes from an unresolved V gene, and the cause of the rest is unknown. The sample data list approximately 65,000 clones, and approximately 86% of these were observed just once. 9.5% to 15% of the sample belongs to the ten largest clones. The germline V gene gives CDR1 as SGHAT and CDR2 as FQNNGV. Counted from cysteine to phenylalanine, this CDR3 has 14 amino acids. Just the 42-base CDR3 DNA is kept, in frame starting at base 1. Trimming takes 4 bases from V and 6 bases from J, and the germline ends sit 16 bases apart. Note on this clone: Its cognate antigen has yet to be identified. The sample holds no much larger clone one base away, and base qualities are not on file.

In this chain, TRBV11-2 is recombined with TRBJ2-7; TRBD1 might be the D gene, on 6 matching bases. This material consisted of peripheral blood, taken from a patient treated with proton-based radiotherapy. This sequence was found in a man aged 80 or over with esophageal cancer. The sequenced DNA: TGTGCCAGCAGCTATCAGGGGAAATTGGGCGAGCAGTACTTC. Translated, it reads CASSYQGKLGEQYF.